This is a list of T cell receptor beta chains from one sample in a study of T-cell memory formation after mild COVID-19. TCRdb called the 5' RACE reads again in MiXCR, with one record for every CDR3 protein. The table lists about 500,000 distinct CDR3 sequences, 20% of them singletons. Material for sequencing was PBMCs or a T cell subset sorted from them (not recorded which). The source is an adult woman who had mild COVID-19 (a few samples of this study predate the infection). Cell type and time point are not known. Both conserved end residues are part of each CDR3. The order of the fields is V gene, D gene, CDR3 length, J gene, clone size, CDR3 DNA, CDR3 protein. D genes are given only for firm matches. The size entry is marked missing in some rows and otherwise reads once, few, many or a size class.

TRBV9	TRBD2	18	TRBJ2-7	-	TGTGCCAGCAGCGTAGGAACTCCCGGGACTAGCGCCTCCTACGAGCAGTACTTC	CASSVGTPGTSASYEQYF
TRBV18	TRBD1	14	TRBJ2-7	few	TGTGCCAGCTCCTCCACGACAGGGGGCTACGAGCAGTACTTC	CASSSTTGGYEQYF
TRBV11-3	TRBD2	18	TRBJ2-1	few	TGTGCCAGCAGCGCCCCCCCCTCCGCTAGCGGGACTGGGAATGAGCAGTTCTTC	CASSAPPSASGTGNEQFF
TRBV24-1	-	15	TRBJ1-2	-	TGTGCCACCAGTGACCAATCCTCAGGGCCCTATGGCTACACCTTC	CATSDQSSGPYGYTF
TRBV24-1	TRBD2	19	TRBJ2-5	-	TGTGCCACCAGTGATGTAACTAGCGGGAGGGCCCGTACCAAAGAGACCCAGTACTTC	CATSDVTSGRARTKETQYF
TRBV7-4	TRBD2	12	TRBJ2-3	-	TGTGCCAGCAGCTTAGGTACTAGCGGAGAGTATTTT	CASSLGTSGEYF
TRBV5-1	-	12	TRBJ2-1	-	TGCGCCAGCAGCTTGAACGAGGGTGAGCAGTTCTTC	CASSLNEGEQFF
TRBV2	-	17	TRBJ2-7	-	TGTGCCAGCAGTGAGTTGACGGCACAGGGTACTCCCTACGAGCAGTACTTC	CASSELTAQGTPYEQYF
TRBV19	-	15	TRBJ2-2	few	TGTGCCAGTAGTATTCTCTTGGGGGTAACCGGGGAGCTGTTTTTT	CASSILLGVTGELFF
TRBV7-2	-	15	TRBJ2-2	few	TGTGCCGCAGGCAGGTCCCGTTCGGGGGCCGGGGAGCTGTTTTTT	CAAGRSRSGAGELFF
TRBV5-1	-	18	TRBJ1-4	-	TGCGCCAGCAGCTTGGGTGAGGGGAGACGGGGGACTAATGAAAAACTGTTTTTT	CASSLGEGRRGTNEKLFF
TRBV7-2	-	15	TRBJ1-5	-	TGTGCCAGCAGCTTAGCGCGTGGGGGCAATCAGCCCCAGCATTTT	CASSLARGGNQPQHF
TRBV12-3/TRBV12-4	-	13	TRBJ1-1	few	TGTGCCAGCAGTTTCGGGTTAAGCACTGAAGCTTTCTTT	CASSFGLSTEAFF
TRBV2	-	13	TRBJ2-5	few	TGTGCCAGCAGTGAGCTGCACCGTGGGACCCAGTACTTC	CASSELHRGTQYF
TRBV30	-	11	TRBJ1-2	-	TGTGCCTGGAGTCCTGAGAGAGGCTACACCTTC	CAWSPERGYTF
TRBV12-5	TRBD2	16	TRBJ2-7	-	TGTGCTAGTGGTCATACGGGGGGCGGGAGGACCTACGAGCAGTACTTC	CASGHTGGGRTYEQYF
TRBV24-1	-	14	TRBJ2-5	-	TGTGCCACCAGTGACAAGACAGGAGAAGAGACCCAGTACTTC	CATSDKTGEETQYF
TRBV5-1	TRBD1	15	TRBJ1-4	few	TGCGCCAGCAGCTTATCGACAGGGGGCGGTGAAAAACTGTTTTTT	CASSLSTGGGEKLFF
TRBV5-1	TRBD1	14	TRBJ2-7	-	TGCGCCAGCAGCAACACAGGGGCCTCCTACGAGCAGTACTTC	CASSNTGASYEQYF
TRBV4-3	-	15	TRBJ2-2	few	TGCGCCAGCAGCCAAGATTTCGCTGGGGGCGGGGAGCTGTTTTTT	CASSQDFAGGGELFF
TRBV24-1	-	16	TRBJ2-1	few	TGTGCCACCACTGCGGGGGACAGCGGATCCTACAATGAGCAGTTCTTC	CATTAGDSGSYNEQFF
TRBV7-2	TRBD2	18	TRBJ2-5	-	TGTGCCAGCAGCTTAGCCCCGACTAGCGGGGGGCTGAGGGAGACCCAGTACTTC	CASSLAPTSGGLRETQYF
TRBV20-1	-	12	TRBJ1-6	-	TGCAGTGCTATATCCGGGGATTCACCCCTCCACTTT	CSAISGDSPLHF
TRBV24-1	-	13	TRBJ1-2	-	TGTGCCACCAGTGATGAGATGGCCTATGGCTACACCTTC	CATSDEMAYGYTF
TRBV29-1	-	13	TRBJ2-5	-	TGCAGCGCCAAACTCGGGGGGCGGGAGACCCAGTACTTC	CSAKLGGRETQYF
TRBV4-3	-	13	TRBJ2-1	few	TGCGCCAGCAGCCAAGGGGACCTATTTGAGCAGTTCTTC	CASSQGDLFEQFF
TRBV12-3/TRBV12-4	-	13	TRBJ2-7	-	TGTGCCAGCAGTTTATCCGTAAGACAGGAGCAGTACTTC	CASSLSVRQEQYF
TRBV12-3/TRBV12-4	-	14	TRBJ1-2	-	TGTGCCAGTAGTTATAAGGCCAGAGCGTTTGGCTACACCTTC	CASSYKARAFGYTF
TRBV3-1	TRBD2	13	TRBJ2-7	many	TGTGCCAGCAGCCGGACTAGCGGCTACGAGCAGTACTTC	CASSRTSGYEQYF
TRBV19	TRBD1	14	TRBJ2-7	-	TGTGCCAGTAGTATAGTCCCAGGGGGCGGCGAGCAGTACTTC	CASSIVPGGGEQYF
TRBV18	TRBD2	15	TRBJ2-3	-	TGTGCCAGCTCACCCTCAGCGGGAGCTACAGATACGCAGTATTTT	CASSPSAGATDTQYF
TRBV15	-	16	TRBJ2-7	many	TGTGCCACCAGCAGAGATGTAACAGGAACACTATACGAGCAGTACTTC	CATSRDVTGTLYEQYF